What follows is one T cell receptor beta chain and its context. Germline CDR1 is SGHTA and CDR2 is FQGNSA. The CDR3 has 15 residues. V trimming: 5 bases; J trimming: 4 bases; junction bases outside the gene matches: 8. The data belong to a study of CD8 T cells in Susac syndrome. The RNA input was about 0.5 to 1 ug, and it was reverse transcribed with random hexamers. One entry per CDR3 protein results from TCRdb running MiXCR on the immunoSEQ multiplex PCR reads. The sample gives tens of thousands of distinct CDR3 sequences, 94% of which show up once; more than 0.8% is in the top ten. The sample comprised CD8+ T cells from PBMCs. The chain couples TRBV7-2 to TRBJ1-2, with 9 positions matching TRBD1. The TCR was taken from a human donor with Susac syndrome. CDR3 sequence: CASSQHRGRSYGYTF. CDR3 coding DNA: TGTGCCAGCAGCCAACACAGGGGGCGCTCCTATGGCTACACCTTC.